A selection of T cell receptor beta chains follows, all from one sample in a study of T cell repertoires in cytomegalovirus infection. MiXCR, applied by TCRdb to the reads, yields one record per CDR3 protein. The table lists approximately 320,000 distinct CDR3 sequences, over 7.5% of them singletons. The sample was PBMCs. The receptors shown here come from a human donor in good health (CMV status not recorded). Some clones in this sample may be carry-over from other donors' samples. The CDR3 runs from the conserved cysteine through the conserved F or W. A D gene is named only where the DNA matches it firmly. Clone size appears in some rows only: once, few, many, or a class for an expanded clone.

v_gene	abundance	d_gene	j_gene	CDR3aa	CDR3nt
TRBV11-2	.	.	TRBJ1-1	CASSRGLVNTEAFF	TGTGCCAGCAGCCGCGGACTCGTGAACACTGAAGCTTTCTTT
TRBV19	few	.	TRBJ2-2	CASSIGPRNTGELFF	TGTGCCAGTAGTATAGGGCCCAGGAACACCGGGGAGCTGTTTTTT
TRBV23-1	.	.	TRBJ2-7	CASTGEQYF	TGCGCCAGCACTGGCGAGCAGTACTTC
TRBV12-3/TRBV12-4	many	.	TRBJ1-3	CASIFPRRVGNTIYF	TGTGCCAGCATTTTTCCGCGGCGGGTCGGAAACACCATATATTTT
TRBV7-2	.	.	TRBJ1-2	CASSLGAGSFFGYTF	TGTGCCAGCAGCTTAGGGGCAGGGTCCTTTTTCGGCTACACCTTC
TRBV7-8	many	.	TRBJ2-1	CASSLAGVLNEQFF	TGTGCCAGCAGCTTAGCCGGGGTACTCAATGAGCAGTTCTTC
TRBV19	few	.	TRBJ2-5	CASSKDRTGPPAQETQYF	TGTGCCAGTAGTAAAGACCGCACAGGGCCTCCGGCCCAAGAGACCCAGTACTTC
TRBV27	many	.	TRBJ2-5	CASSPRGYQETQYF	TGTGCCAGCAGTCCCCGAGGATACCAAGAGACCCAGTACTTC
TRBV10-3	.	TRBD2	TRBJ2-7	CAIKEGTSGYEQYF	TGTGCCATCAAAGAAGGGACTAGCGGCTACGAGCAGTACTTC
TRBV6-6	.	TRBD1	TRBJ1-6	CANSRDRINSPLHF	TGTGCCAACTCGAGGGACAGGATTAATTCACCCCTCCACTTT
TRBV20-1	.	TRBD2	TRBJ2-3	CSARDSLSGGGASDTQYF	TGCAGTGCTAGAGATAGTTTGTCCGGCGGGGGGGCCTCAGATACGCAGTATTTT
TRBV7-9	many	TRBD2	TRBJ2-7	CASSLTSGSQAYEQYF	TGTGCCAGCAGCCTTACTAGCGGAAGCCAAGCTTACGAGCAGTACTTC
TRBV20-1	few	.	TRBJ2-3	CSARASRGPTDTQYF	TGCAGTGCTAGAGCCTCAAGGGGTCCCACAGATACGCAGTATTTT
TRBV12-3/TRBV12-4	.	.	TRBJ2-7	CASSPQGAFVHEQYF	TGTGCCAGCAGCCCCCAGGGCGCGTTTGTCCACGAGCAGTACTTC
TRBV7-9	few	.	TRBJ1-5	CASSPGAVNQPQHF	TGTGCCAGCAGCCCCGGGGCAGTGAATCAGCCCCAGCATTTT
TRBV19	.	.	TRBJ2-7	CASSLAGTSTIYEQYF	TGTGCCAGTAGTCTCGCGGGGACATCGACGATCTACGAGCAGTACTTC
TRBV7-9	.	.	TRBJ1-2	CASSFMGSRRNGYTF	TGTGCCAGCAGCTTTATGGGGTCTCGTAGGAATGGCTACACCTTC
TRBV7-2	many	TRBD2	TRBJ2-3	CASSLGTSGVGDTQYF	TGTGCCAGCAGCTTAGGGACTAGCGGGGTTGGAGATACGCAGTATTTT
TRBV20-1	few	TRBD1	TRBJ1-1	CSARDRQGAYTEAFF	TGCAGTGCCAGAGATCGACAGGGGGCATACACTGAAGCTTTCTTT
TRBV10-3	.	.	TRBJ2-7	CATGDGTTTYEQYF	TGTGCCACAGGGGATGGGACCACAACCTACGAGCAGTACTTC
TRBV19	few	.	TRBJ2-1	CASSMGSGDYNEQFF	TGTGCCAGTAGTATGGGTTCGGGAGACTACAATGAGCAGTTCTTC
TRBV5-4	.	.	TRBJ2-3	CASSYEEGRTQYF	TGTGCCAGCAGCTATGAGGAAGGACGTACGCAGTATTTT
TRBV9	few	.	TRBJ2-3	CASSARVGDSQYF	TGTGCCAGCAGCGCACGAGTTGGGGACTCGCAGTATTTT
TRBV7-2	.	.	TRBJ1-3	CASSPMGSGNTIYF	TGTGCCAGCAGCCCCATGGGCTCTGGAAACACCATATATTTT
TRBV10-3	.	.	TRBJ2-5	CAISEAAHPQETQYF	TGTGCCATCAGTGAGGCAGCCCACCCGCAAGAGACCCAGTACTTC
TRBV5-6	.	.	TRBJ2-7	CASSLGRTATYEQYF	TGTGCCAGCAGCTTGGGACGGACGGCTACCTACGAGCAGTACTTC
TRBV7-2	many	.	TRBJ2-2	CASSLKWTGELFF	TGTGCCAGCAGCTTAAAGTGGACCGGGGAGCTGTTTTTT
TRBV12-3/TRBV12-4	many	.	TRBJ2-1	CASNLNYNEQFF	TGTGCCAGCAATCTAAACTACAATGAGCAGTTCTTC
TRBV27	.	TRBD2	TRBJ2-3	CASSIGGKPDTQYF	TGTGCCAGCAGCATCGGGGGGAAGCCAGATACGCAGTATTTT
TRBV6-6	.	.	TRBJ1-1	CASSWGNTEAFF	TGTGCCAGCAGTTGGGGGAACACTGAAGCTTTCTTT
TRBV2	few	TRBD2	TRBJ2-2	CASSEGSSGGIRLFF	TGTGCCAGCAGTGAAGGGAGTAGCGGGGGAATACGTCTGTTTTTT